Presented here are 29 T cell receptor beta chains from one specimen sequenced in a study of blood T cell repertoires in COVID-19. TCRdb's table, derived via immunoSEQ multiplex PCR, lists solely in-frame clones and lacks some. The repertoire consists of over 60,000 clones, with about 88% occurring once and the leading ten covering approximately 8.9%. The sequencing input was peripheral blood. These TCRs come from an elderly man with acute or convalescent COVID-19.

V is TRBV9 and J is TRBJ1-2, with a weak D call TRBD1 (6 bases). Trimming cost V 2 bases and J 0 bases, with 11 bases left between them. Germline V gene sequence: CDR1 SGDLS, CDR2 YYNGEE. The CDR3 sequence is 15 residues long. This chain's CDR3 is CASSVRDTTNYGYTF. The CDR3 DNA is TGTGCCAGCAGCGTCAGGGACACTACTAACTATGGCTACACCTTC.

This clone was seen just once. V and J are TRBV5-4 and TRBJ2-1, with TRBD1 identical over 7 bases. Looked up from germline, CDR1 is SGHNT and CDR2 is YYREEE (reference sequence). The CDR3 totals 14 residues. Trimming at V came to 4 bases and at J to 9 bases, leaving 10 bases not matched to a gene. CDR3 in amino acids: CASSGLTGESEQFF. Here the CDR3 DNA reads TGTGCCAGCAGCGGACTCACAGGGGAGAGTGAGCAGTTCTTC.

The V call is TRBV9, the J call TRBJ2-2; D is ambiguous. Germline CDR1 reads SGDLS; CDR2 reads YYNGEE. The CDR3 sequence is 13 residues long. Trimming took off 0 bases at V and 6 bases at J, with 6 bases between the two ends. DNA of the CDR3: TGTGCCAGCAGCGTAGCTACGGCCGGGGAGCTGTTTTTT. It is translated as CASSVATAGELFF. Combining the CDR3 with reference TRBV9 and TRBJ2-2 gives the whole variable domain DSGVTQTPKHLITATGQRVTLRCSPRSGDLSVYWYQQSLDQGLQFLIQYYNGEERAKGNILERFSAQQFPDLHSELNLSSLELGDSALYFCASSVATAGELFFGEGSRLTVL.

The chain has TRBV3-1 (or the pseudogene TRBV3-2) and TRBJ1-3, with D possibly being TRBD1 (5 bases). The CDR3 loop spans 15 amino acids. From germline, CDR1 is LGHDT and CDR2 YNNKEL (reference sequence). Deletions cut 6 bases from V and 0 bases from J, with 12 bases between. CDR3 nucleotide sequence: TGTGCCAGCAGTGATTGGACATCCTCTGGAAACACCATATATTTT. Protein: CASSDWTSSGNTIYF.

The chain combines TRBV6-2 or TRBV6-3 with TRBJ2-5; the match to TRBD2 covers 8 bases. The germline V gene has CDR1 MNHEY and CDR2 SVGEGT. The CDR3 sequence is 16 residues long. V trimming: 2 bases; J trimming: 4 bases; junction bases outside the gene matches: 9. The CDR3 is CASSYPSSGGPETQYF. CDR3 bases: TGTGCCAGCAGTTACCCCTCGAGCGGGGGACCAGAGACCCAGTACTTC.

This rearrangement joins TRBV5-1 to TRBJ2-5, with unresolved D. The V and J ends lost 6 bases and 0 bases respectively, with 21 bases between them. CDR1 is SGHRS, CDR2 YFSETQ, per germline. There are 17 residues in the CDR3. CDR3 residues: CASTLSTGPPNQETQYF. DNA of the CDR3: TGCGCCAGCACTCTTTCAACGGGTCCCCCAAACCAAGAGACCCAGTACTTC.

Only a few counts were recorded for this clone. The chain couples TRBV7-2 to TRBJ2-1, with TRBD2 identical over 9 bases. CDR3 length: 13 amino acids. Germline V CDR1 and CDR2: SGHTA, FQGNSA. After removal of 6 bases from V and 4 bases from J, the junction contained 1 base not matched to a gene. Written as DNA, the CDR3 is TGTGCCAGCAGGACTAGCGGTTACAATGAGCAGTTCTTC. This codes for CASRTSGYNEQFF.

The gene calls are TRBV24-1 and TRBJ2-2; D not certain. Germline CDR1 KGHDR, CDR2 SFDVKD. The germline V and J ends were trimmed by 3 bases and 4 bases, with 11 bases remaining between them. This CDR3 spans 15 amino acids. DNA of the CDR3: TGTGCCACCAGTGATCCCTCTTCTACCACCGGGGAGCTGTTTTTT. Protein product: CATSDPSSTTGELFF.

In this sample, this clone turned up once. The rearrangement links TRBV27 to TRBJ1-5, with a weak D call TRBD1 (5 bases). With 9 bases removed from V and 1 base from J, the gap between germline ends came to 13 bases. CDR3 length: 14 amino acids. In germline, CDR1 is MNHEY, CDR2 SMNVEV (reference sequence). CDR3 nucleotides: TGTGCCAGTTGCAGGGCAGGGAGCAATCAGCCCCAGCATTTT. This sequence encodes CASCRAGSNQPQHF.

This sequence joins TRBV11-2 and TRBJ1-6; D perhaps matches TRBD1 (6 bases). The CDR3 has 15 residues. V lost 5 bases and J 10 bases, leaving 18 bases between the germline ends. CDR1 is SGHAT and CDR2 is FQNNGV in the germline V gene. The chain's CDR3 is CASSAREGGNSPLHF. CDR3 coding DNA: TGTGCCAGCAGCGCCAGGGAGGGGGGTAACTCACCCCTCCACTTT. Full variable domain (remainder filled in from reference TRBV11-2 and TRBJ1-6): EAGVAQSPRYKIIEKRQSVAFWCNPISGHATLYWYQQILGQGPKLLIQFQNNGVVDDSQLPKDRFSAERLKGVDSTLKIQPAKLEDSAVYLCASSAREGGNSPLHFGNGTRLTVT.

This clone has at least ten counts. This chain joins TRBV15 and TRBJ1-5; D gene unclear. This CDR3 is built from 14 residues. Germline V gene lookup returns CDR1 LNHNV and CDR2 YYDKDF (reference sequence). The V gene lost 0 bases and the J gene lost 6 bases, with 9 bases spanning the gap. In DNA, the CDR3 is TGTGCCACCAGCAGAGATGGGAGCCGTCAGCCCCAGCATTTT. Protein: CATSRDGSRQPQHF.

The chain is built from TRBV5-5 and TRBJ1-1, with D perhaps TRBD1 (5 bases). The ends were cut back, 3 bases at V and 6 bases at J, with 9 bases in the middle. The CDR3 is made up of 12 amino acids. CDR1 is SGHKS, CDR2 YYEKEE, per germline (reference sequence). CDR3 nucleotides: TGTGCCAGCAGCTCCAGGGAGGCTGAAGCTTTCTTT. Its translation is CASSSREAEAFF.

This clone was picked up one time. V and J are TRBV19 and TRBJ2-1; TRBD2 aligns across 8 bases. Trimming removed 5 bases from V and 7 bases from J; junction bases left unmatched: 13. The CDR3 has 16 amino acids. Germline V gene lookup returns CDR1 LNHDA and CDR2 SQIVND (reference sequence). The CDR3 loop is CASSLGPAGVSNEQFF. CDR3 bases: TGTGCCAGTAGTCTGGGGCCAGCGGGAGTATCAAATGAGCAGTTCTTC.

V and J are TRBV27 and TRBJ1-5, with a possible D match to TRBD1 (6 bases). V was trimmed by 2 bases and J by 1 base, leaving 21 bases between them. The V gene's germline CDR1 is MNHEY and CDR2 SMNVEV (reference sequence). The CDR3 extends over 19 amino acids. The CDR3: CASSLVGRGYSRSNQPQHF. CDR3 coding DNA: TGTGCCAGCAGTTTAGTGGGCAGGGGTTATAGTCGGAGCAATCAGCCCCAGCATTTT.

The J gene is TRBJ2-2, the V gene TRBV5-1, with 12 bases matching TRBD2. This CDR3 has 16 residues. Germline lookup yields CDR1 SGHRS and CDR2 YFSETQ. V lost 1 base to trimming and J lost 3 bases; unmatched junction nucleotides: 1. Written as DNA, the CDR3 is TGCGCCAGCAGCTTGCTAGCGGGAGGGGACACCGGGGAGCTGTTTTTT. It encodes CASSLLAGGDTGELFF.

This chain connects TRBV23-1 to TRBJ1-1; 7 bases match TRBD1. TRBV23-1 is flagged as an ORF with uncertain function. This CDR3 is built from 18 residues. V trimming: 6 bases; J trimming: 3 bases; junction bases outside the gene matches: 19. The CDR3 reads CASSPCLDRDSSDTEAFF. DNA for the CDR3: TGCGCCAGCAGCCCTTGCCTCGACAGGGATTCTTCGGACACTGAAGCTTTCTTT.

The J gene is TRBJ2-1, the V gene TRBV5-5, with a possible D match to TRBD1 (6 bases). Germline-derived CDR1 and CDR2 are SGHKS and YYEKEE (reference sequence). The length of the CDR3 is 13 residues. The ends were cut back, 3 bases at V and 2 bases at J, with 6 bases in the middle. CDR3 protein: CASSWTAYNEQFF. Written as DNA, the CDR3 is TGTGCCAGCAGCTGGACAGCCTACAATGAGCAGTTCTTC. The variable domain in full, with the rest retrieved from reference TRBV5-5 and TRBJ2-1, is DAGVTQSPTHLIKTRGQQVTLRCSPISGHKSVSWYQQVLGQGPQFIFQYYEKEERGRGNFPDRFSARQFPNYSSELNVNALLLGDSALYLCASSWTAYNEQFFGPGTRLTVL.

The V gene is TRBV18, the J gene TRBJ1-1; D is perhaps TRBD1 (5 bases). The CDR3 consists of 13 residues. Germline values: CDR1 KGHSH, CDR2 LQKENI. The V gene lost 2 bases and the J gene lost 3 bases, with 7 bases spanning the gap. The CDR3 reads CASSPLGDTEAFF. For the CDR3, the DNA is TGTGCCAGCTCACCATTAGGGGACACTGAAGCTTTCTTT.

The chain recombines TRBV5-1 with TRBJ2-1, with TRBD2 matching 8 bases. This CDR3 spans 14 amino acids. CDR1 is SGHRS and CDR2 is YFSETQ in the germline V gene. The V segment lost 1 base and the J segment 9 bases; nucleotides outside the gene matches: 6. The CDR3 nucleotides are TGCGCCAGCAGCTTGAGGACTAGCCCGGGTGAGCAGTTCTTC. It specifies CASSLRTSPGEQFF.

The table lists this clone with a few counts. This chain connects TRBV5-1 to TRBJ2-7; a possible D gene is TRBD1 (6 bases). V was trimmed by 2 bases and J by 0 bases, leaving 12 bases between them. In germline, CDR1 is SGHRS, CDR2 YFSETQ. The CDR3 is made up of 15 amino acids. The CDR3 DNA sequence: TGCGCCAGCAGCTTCCAGACAGGCTACTCCTACGAGCAGTACTTC. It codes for CASSFQTGYSYEQYF. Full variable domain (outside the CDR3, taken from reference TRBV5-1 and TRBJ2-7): KAGVTQTPRYLIKTRGQQVTLSCSPISGHRSVSWYQQTPGQGLQFLFEYFSETQRNKGNFPGRFSGRQFSNSRSEMNVSTLELGDSALYLCASSFQTGYSYEQYFGPGTRLTVT.

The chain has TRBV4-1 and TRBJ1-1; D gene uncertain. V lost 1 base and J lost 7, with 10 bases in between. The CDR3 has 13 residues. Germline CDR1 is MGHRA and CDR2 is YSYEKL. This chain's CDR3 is CASSQAWQFEAFF. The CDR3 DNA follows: TGCGCCAGCAGCCAAGCATGGCAGTTTGAAGCTTTCTTT.

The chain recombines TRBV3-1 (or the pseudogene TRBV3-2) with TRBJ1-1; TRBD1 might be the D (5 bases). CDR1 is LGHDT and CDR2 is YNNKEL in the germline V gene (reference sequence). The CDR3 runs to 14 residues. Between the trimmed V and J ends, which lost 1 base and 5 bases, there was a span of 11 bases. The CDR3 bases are TGTGCCAGCAGCCAAGTCCAGGCAGGGACTGAAGCTTTCTTT. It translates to CASSQVQAGTEAFF.

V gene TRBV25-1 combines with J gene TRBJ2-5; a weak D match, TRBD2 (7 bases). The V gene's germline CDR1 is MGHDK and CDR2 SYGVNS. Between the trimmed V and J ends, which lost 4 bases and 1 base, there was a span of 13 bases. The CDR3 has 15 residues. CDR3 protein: CASSVKGGVQETQYF. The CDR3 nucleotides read TGTGCCAGCAGTGTAAAAGGGGGGGTCCAAGAGACCCAGTACTTC. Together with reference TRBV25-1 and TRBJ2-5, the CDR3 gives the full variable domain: EADIYQTPRYLVIGTGKKITLECSQTMGHDKMYWYQQDPGMELHLIHYSYGVNSTEKGDLSSESTVSRIRTEHFPLTLESARPSHTSQYLCASSVKGGVQETQYFGPGTRLLVL.

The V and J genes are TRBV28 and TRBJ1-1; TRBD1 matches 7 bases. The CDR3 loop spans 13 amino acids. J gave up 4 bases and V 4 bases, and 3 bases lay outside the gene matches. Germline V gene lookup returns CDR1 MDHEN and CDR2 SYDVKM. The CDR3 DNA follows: TGTGCCAGCAGTTCGGGACAGATCACTGAAGCTTTCTTT. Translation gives CASSSGQITEAFF.

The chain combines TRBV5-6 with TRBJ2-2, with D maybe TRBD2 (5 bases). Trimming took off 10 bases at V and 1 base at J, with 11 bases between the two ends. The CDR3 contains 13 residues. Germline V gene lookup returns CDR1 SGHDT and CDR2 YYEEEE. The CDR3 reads CASRAGNTGELFF. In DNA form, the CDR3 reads TGTGCCTCTCGCGCGGGGAACACCGGGGAGCTGTTTTTT. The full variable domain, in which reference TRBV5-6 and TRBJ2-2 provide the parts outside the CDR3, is DAGVTQSPTHLIKTRGQQVTLRCSPKSGHDTVSWYQQALGQGPQFIFQYYEEEERQRGNFPDRFSGHQFPNYSSELNVNALLLGDSALYLCASRAGNTGELFFGEGSRLTVL.

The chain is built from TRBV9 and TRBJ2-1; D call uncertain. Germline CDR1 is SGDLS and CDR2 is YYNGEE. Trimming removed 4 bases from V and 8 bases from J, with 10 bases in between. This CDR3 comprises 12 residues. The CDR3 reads CASSIPSHEQFF. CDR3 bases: TGTGCCAGCAGCATCCCATCCCATGAGCAGTTCTTC.

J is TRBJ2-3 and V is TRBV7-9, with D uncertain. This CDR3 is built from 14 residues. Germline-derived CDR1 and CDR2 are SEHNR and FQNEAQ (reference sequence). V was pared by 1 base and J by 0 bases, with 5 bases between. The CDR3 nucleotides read TGTGCCAGCAGCTTAGAACAAAGCACAGATACGCAGTATTTT. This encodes CASSLEQSTDTQYF.

The CDR3 DNA is TGTGCCAGCTCACCCCCAGGACAGGGTAAAACAGATACGCAGTATTTT. Amino acids: CASSPPGQGKTDTQYF. The rearrangement uses TRBV18 and TRBJ2-3; TRBD1 matches 8 bases. Germline V gene sequence: CDR1 KGHSH, CDR2 LQKENI. The CDR3 sequence is 16 residues long. J was trimmed by 3 bases and V by 3 bases; bases with no gene match: 8.

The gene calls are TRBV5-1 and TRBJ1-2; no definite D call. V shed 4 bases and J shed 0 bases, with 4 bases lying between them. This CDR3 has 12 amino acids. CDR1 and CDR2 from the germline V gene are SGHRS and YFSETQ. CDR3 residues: CASSLSNYGYTF. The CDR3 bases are TGCGCCAGCAGCCTATCTAACTATGGCTACACCTTC.